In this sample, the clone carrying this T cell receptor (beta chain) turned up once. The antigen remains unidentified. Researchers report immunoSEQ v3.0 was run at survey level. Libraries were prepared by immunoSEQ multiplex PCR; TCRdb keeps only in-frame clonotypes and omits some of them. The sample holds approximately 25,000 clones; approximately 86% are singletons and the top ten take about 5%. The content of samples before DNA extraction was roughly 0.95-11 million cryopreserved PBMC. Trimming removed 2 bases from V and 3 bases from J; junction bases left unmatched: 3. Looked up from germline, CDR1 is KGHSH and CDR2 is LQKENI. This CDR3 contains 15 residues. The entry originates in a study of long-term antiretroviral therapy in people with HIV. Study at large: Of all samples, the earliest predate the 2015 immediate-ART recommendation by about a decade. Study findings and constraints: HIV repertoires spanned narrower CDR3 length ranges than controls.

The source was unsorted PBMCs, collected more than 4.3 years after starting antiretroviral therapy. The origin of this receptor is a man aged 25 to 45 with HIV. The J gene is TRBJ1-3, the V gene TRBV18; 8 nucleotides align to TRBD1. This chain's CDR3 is CASSPIGTGGNTIYF. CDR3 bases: TGTGCCAGCTCACCAATCGGGACAGGTGGAAACACCATATATTTT.